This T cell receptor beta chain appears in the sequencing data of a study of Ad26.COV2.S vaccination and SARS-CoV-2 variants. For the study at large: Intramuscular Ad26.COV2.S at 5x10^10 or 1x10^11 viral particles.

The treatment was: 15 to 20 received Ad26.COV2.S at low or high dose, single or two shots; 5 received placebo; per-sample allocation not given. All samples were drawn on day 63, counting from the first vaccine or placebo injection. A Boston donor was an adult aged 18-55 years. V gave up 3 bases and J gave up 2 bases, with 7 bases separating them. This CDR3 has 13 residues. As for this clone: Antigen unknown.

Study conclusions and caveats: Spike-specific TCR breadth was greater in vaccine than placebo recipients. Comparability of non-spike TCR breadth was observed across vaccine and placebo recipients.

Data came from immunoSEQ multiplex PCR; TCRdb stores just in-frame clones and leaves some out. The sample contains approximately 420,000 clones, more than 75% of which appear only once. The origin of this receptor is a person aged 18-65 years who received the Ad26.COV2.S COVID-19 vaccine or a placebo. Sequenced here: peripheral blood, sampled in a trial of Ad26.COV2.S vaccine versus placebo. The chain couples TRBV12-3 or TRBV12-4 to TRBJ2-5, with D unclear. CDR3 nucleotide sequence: TGTGCCAGCAGTTTGGTCTCACAAGAGACCCAGTACTTC. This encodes CASSLVSQETQYF.